Following are 32 T cell receptor beta chains from one sample sequenced in a study of cytomegalovirus exposure and HLA in healthy donors. Clones were sequenced by immunoSEQ multiplex PCR, and TCRdb holds only the in-frame ones, with some missing. Among around 70,000 clones listed, about 93% were seen once. Material for sequencing was PBMCs. The source is a man between 18 and 35 years old in good health and CMV-seropositive.

The rearrangement uses TRBV6-5 and TRBJ2-7, with TRBD1 identical over 9 bases. CDR1 and CDR2 (germline): MNHEY, SVGAGI. The CDR3 length is 15 residues. Losses at the gene ends were 6 bases for V and 0 bases for J; bases not matched to a gene: 6. CDR3 amino acids: CASSRTGASSYEQYF. The CDR3 nucleotides read TGTGCCAGCAGCCGGACAGGGGCCAGCTCCTACGAGCAGTACTTC.

The rearrangement links TRBV5-1 to TRBJ2-2; a possible D gene is TRBD2 (6 bases). Trimming took off 4 bases at V and 4 bases at J, with 11 bases between the two ends. CDR1 and CDR2 (germline): SGHRS, YFSETQ. The CDR3 is made up of 14 amino acids. CDR3 sequence (DNA): TGCGCCAGCAGCCGAGACGGGGGCACCGGGGAGCTGTTTTTT. It specifies CASSRDGGTGELFF.

The gene calls are TRBV30 and TRBJ1-3; 7 positions agree with TRBD1. This CDR3 is 15 amino acids long. Germline loops: CDR1 GTSNPN, CDR2 SVGIG (reference sequence). Trimming took 3 bases from V and 4 from J; bases not matched to a gene: 9. CDR3 coding DNA: TGTGCCTGGAGGGCCGACAGGGCTGCCGGAAACACCATATATTTT. It yields the protein CAWRADRAAGNTIYF.

As DNA, the CDR3 is TGTGCCAGCAGTCCTTTGGGCAGGGGGCAAACTCAGCCCCAGCATTTT. This gives the protein CASSPLGRGQTQPQHF. The chain combines TRBV27 with TRBJ1-5; 8 bases match TRBD1. The CDR3 totals 16 residues. The junction had 12 bases not matched to a gene; V was cut back by 5 bases and J by 6 bases. Germline CDR1 MNHEY, CDR2 SMNVEV (reference sequence).

A single count supports this clone. This chain uses TRBV15 with TRBJ1-3, with 7 bases aligning to TRBD1. Per germline, CDR1 LNHNV and CDR2 YYDKDF (reference sequence). Germline trimming cut 4 bases from V and 0 bases from J; bases unmatched to any gene: 6. The CDR3 consists of 16 residues. CDR3 DNA: TGTGCCACCAGCATGAGGACAGGATCCTCTGGAAACACCATATATTTT. Translation: CATSMRTGSSGNTIYF.

The CDR3 nucleotides are TGTGCCTGGAGGACAGGCGCAGATACGCAGTATTTT. Translation gives CAWRTGADTQYF. The V gene is TRBV30, the J gene TRBJ2-3; D might be TRBD1 (6 bases). Trimming took 3 bases from V and 4 from J, leaving 8 bases between them. The CDR3 covers 12 residues. CDR1 and CDR2 (germline): GTSNPN, SVGIG (reference sequence).

The chain links TRBV4-1 to TRBJ2-5; 10 bases match TRBD2. Trimming removed 0 bases from V and 3 bases from J; junction bases left unmatched: 7. Looked up from germline, CDR1 is MGHRA and CDR2 is YSYEKL. The CDR3 spans 17 residues. CDR3 protein: CASSQESFLAGEETQYF. The CDR3 DNA reads TGCGCCAGCAGCCAAGAATCTTTCCTAGCGGGAGAAGAGACCCAGTACTTC.

This chain connects TRBV6-1 to TRBJ1-1; D is uncertain. Trimming took off 6 bases at V and 1 base at J, with 12 bases between the two ends. The CDR3 spans 14 residues. CDR1 and CDR2 from the germline V gene are MNHNS and SASEGT. Here the CDR3 reads CASSLLGENTEAFF. The CDR3 nucleotides are TGTGCCAGCAGCCTACTTGGAGAGAACACTGAAGCTTTCTTT.

V is TRBV5-1 and J is TRBJ1-4; 7 nucleotides align to TRBD1. After removal of 4 bases from V and 6 bases from J, the junction contained 15 bases not matched to a gene. CDR1 and CDR2 (germline): SGHRS, YFSETQ. The length of the CDR3 is 17 residues. CDR3: CASSPWGRDSLDEKLFF. CDR3 in DNA: TGCGCCAGCAGCCCTTGGGGCCGGGACAGTTTGGATGAAAAACTGTTTTTT.

This rearrangement joins TRBV6-5 to TRBJ2-7; D gene ambiguous. The CDR3 has 12 residues. V was shortened by 10 bases and J by 3 bases, with 13 bases between the two germline ends. Germline V gene data show CDR1 as MNHEY and CDR2 as SVGAGI. The DNA for the CDR3 is TGTGCCACGACAACCATCGGCTACGAGCAGTACTTC. This encodes CATTTIGYEQYF.

J is TRBJ2-1 and V is TRBV7-6; possibly TRBD2 for D (5 bases). CDR1 is SGHVS, CDR2 FNYEAQ, per germline. The CDR3 is 13 amino acids. V gave up 5 bases and J gave up 10 bases, with 15 bases separating them. The chain's CDR3 is CASSPRSSGEQFF. The CDR3 DNA reads TGTGCCAGCAGCCCCCGCTCCTCGGGGGAGCAGTTCTTC.

The chain uses TRBV27 and TRBJ2-2; 15 bases line up with TRBD2. Trimming removed 5 bases from V and 6 bases from J; junction bases left unmatched: 16. The CDR3 has 20 amino acids. Germline V lookup: CDR1 MNHEY, CDR2 SMNVEV (reference sequence). Here the CDR3 reads CASSLEAGGLAGGYPGELFF. The CDR3 DNA follows: TGTGCCAGCAGTCTCGAGGCTGGCGGACTAGCGGGAGGGTATCCCGGGGAGCTGTTTTTT.

This clone was recorded only once. The rearrangement links TRBV27 to TRBJ2-1; D is uncertain. V lost 7 bases, J lost 0 bases, and 16 bases lay in between. Germline-derived CDR1 and CDR2 are MNHEY and SMNVEV (reference sequence). The CDR3 loop spans 16 amino acids. This CDR3 reads CASTSHRLDSYNEQFF. The DNA of the CDR3 is TGTGCCAGCACGAGTCATAGGCTAGACTCCTACAATGAGCAGTTCTTC.

The chain joins TRBV18 to TRBJ2-2, with TRBD2 as a possible D gene (5 bases). Trimming shortened V by 1 base and J by 1 base, and 7 bases separated the two germline ends. CDR3 size: 15 residues. Germline values: CDR1 KGHSH, CDR2 LQKENI. In DNA form, the CDR3 reads TGTGCCAGCTCACCACAAGAGGGGAACACCGGGGAGCTGTTTTTT. As protein: CASSPQEGNTGELFF. The variable domain in full, with the rest retrieved from reference TRBV18 and TRBJ2-2, is NAGVMQNPRHLVRRRGQEARLRCSPMKGHSHVYWYRQLPEEGLKFMVYLQKENIIDESGMPKERFSAEFPKEGPSILRIQQVVRGDSAAYFCASSPQEGNTGELFFGEGSRLTVL.

The rearrangement links TRBV2 to TRBJ1-2; the D gene is possibly TRBD1 (6 bases). CDR1 is SNHLY and CDR2 is FYNNEI in the germline V gene. V shed 6 bases and J shed 10 bases, with 15 bases lying between them. This CDR3 is 12 amino acids long. The CDR3 sequence is CASSTGHLHYTF. The CDR3 bases are TGTGCCAGCAGCACGGGACATCTCCACTACACCTTC.

This chain connects TRBV28 to TRBJ2-7; 9 bases align to TRBD2. The CDR3 is 17 residues long. Trimming cost V 1 base and J 2 bases; bases outside gene matches: 9. Germline V gene lookup returns CDR1 MDHEN and CDR2 SYDVKM. CDR3 region: CASSLSPLAGITYEQYF. The DNA of the CDR3 is TGTGCCAGCAGTTTATCCCCGCTAGCGGGGATAACCTACGAGCAGTACTTC.

The chain links TRBV6-5 to TRBJ2-7, with D maybe TRBD2 (6 bases). The CDR3 extends over 16 amino acids. With 0 bases removed from V and 2 bases from J, the gap between germline ends came to 14 bases. Germline V gene lookup returns CDR1 MNHEY and CDR2 SVGAGI. CDR3 nucleotide sequence: TGTGCCAGCAGTTACTCGGGCCAGCGGGTTCCCTACGAGCAGTACTTC. It specifies CASSYSGQRVPYEQYF.

This chain connects TRBV7-8 to TRBJ1-4; D not resolved. CDR3 length equals 13 residues. With 5 bases removed from V and 6 bases from J, the gap between germline ends came to 10 bases. Germline V lookup: CDR1 SGHVS, CDR2 FQNEAQ. CDR3 sequence reads: CASSNGRDEKLFF. Written as DNA, the CDR3 is TGTGCCAGCAGCAATGGGAGAGATGAAAAACTGTTTTTT.

The chain is built from TRBV11-2 and TRBJ2-7, with a possible D match to TRBD2 (7 bases). Germline CDR1 SGHAT, CDR2 FQNNGV. This CDR3 spans 14 amino acids. V was trimmed by 7 bases and J by 9 bases, leaving 22 bases between them. The CDR3 here is CASIAGAGFGGQYF. In DNA form, the CDR3 reads TGTGCCAGCATCGCGGGGGCGGGCTTTGGGGGGCAGTACTTC.

The chain couples TRBV6-1 to TRBJ2-1; D call uncertain. Germline V lookup: CDR1 MNHNS, CDR2 SASEGT. Between the trimmed V and J ends, which lost 2 bases and 5 bases, there was a span of 7 bases. CDR3 size: 13 residues. The CDR3: CASSEKANNEQFF. The CDR3 DNA follows: TGTGCCAGCAGTGAAAAAGCTAACAATGAGCAGTTCTTC.

CDR3 sequence reads: CASRPSGGSTEAFF. CDR3 in DNA: TGCGCCAGCAGGCCGTCGGGGGGATCCACTGAAGCTTTCTTT. The rearrangement joins TRBV10-2 to TRBJ1-1, with D perhaps TRBD1 (5 bases). CDR3 length: 14 amino acids. CDR1 WSHSY and CDR2 SAAADI come from the germline V gene. Trimming took off 6 bases at V and 4 bases at J, with 15 bases between the two ends.

The chain joins TRBV27 to TRBJ1-5, with 8 bases lining up with TRBD1. The CDR3 is 16 amino acids. From germline, CDR1 is MNHEY and CDR2 SMNVEV (reference sequence). Trimming took 4 bases from V and 6 from J; bases not matched to a gene: 11. CDR3 sequence (DNA): TGTGCCAGCAGTTCTTTCGACAGGGGAGGGCGTCAGCCCCAGCATTTT. As protein: CASSSFDRGGRQPQHF.

Details on this clone: An end of the junction differs from the germline gene, which may be a read error. The V gene is TRBV4-1, the J gene TRBJ1-5; 10 bases map to TRBD1. This CDR3 comprises 20 residues. Germline V gives CDR1 MGHRA, CDR2 YSYEKL. In DNA form, the CDR3 reads TGCGCCAGCAGCCGCTATGGTGTGGACAGGGGGAACCCGTACCATCAACCCCAGCATTTT. It encodes CASSRYGVDRGNPYHQPQHF.

This chain joins TRBV2 and TRBJ2-1, with 10 bases that match TRBD2. Germline lookup yields CDR1 SNHLY and CDR2 FYNNEI. The CDR3 spans 16 residues. V lost 1 base and J lost 3; bases outside the gene matches: 3. DNA of the CDR3: TGTGCCAGCAGTGAAGGAGCGGGAGGGCTCTACAATGAGCAGTTCTTC. It specifies CASSEGAGGLYNEQFF.

The rearrangement joins TRBV28 to TRBJ2-2; 9 bases are a match to TRBD2. The CDR3 runs 16 residues. Germline V gene sequence: CDR1 MDHEN, CDR2 SYDVKM. Losses at the gene ends were 0 bases for V and 4 bases for J; bases not matched to a gene: 3. In DNA, the CDR3 is TGTGCCAGCAGTTTATGGCTAGCGGGAACCACCGGGGAGCTGTTTTTT. Protein sequence: CASSLWLAGTTGELFF.

V gene TRBV9 combines with J gene TRBJ2-1, with D perhaps matching TRBD2 (6 bases). The CDR3 totals 15 residues. Germline values: CDR1 SGDLS, CDR2 YYNGEE. The V gene lost 4 bases and the J gene lost 0 bases, with 11 bases spanning the gap. CDR3 sequence (DNA): TGTGCCAGCAGCCCCGGGAGCAGCTCCTACAATGAGCAGTTCTTC. Encoded protein: CASSPGSSSYNEQFF.

The V gene is TRBV29-1, the J gene TRBJ2-6; 8 positions agree with TRBD2. Germline values: CDR1 SQVTM, CDR2 ANQGSEA. The CDR3 is made up of 14 amino acids. The CDR3 region has the DNA TGCAGTGTCCACGGGGGGGCTGGGGCCAACGTCCTGACTTTC. Encoded protein: CSVHGGAGANVLTF.

The V and J genes are TRBV27 and TRBJ2-1, with 10 bases lining up with TRBD2. The trim removed 3 bases at V and 1 base at J, leaving 6 bases unmatched. This CDR3 region has 17 residues. The V gene's germline CDR1 is MNHEY and CDR2 SMNVEV (reference sequence). In DNA form, the CDR3 reads TGTGCCAGCAGTTTTATAGCGGGAGGAGGTTCCTACAATGAGCAGTTCTTC. Amino acid sequence: CASSFIAGGGSYNEQFF.

The V and J genes are TRBV29-1 and TRBJ2-7, with 9 positions matching TRBD1. CDR3 length equals 13 residues. V lost 3 bases and J lost 3; bases outside the gene matches: 3. Looked up from germline, CDR1 is SQVTM and CDR2 is ANQGSEA. The CDR3 reads CSVEGQGGYEQYF. In DNA form, the CDR3 reads TGCAGCGTTGAGGGACAGGGCGGCTACGAGCAGTACTTC.

This chain connects TRBV5-4 to TRBJ2-3; D gene ambiguous. CDR1 is SGHNT, CDR2 YYREEE, per germline (reference sequence). The ends were cut back, 2 bases at V and 5 bases at J, with 18 bases in the middle. The CDR3 has 16 amino acids. The CDR3 is CASSFVAEIPEDTQYF. CDR3 DNA: TGTGCCAGCAGCTTCGTTGCGGAAATCCCCGAAGATACGCAGTATTTT. The whole variable domain, remainder taken from reference TRBV5-4 and TRBJ2-3, is ETGVTQSPTHLIKTRGQQVTLRCSSQSGHNTVSWYQQALGQGPQFIFQYYREEENGRGNFPPRFSGLQFPNYSSELNVNALELDDSALYLCASSFVAEIPEDTQYFGPGTRLTVL.

The V call is TRBV10-3, the J call TRBJ2-3; TRBD2 matches 8 bases. The CDR3 spans 13 residues. The V segment lost 9 bases and the J segment 2 bases; nucleotides outside the gene matches: 4. Germline lookup yields CDR1 ENHRY and CDR2 SYGVKD. CDR3 sequence: CAISGTHTDTQYF. In DNA, the CDR3 is TGTGCCATTAGCGGGACCCACACAGATACGCAGTATTTT.

This chain connects TRBV6-1 to TRBJ1-5; 10 bases are a match to TRBD1. This CDR3 is built from 14 residues. With 5 bases clipped from V and 11 bases from J, the junction kept 9 bases outside the gene matches. Germline-derived CDR1 and CDR2 are MNHNS and SASEGT. CDR3 sequence: CASSWTGGDVTQHF. The CDR3 nucleotides are TGTGCCAGCAGTTGGACAGGGGGTGACGTTACCCAGCATTTT.